Listed below are T cell receptor beta chains from one sample, sequenced in a study of T cell responses to AZD1222 COVID-19 vaccine. TCRdb's table, derived via immunoSEQ multiplex PCR, lists solely in-frame clones and lacks some. The profile shows about 130,000 clones, 87% of them singletons. This specimen was peripheral blood, taken on day 0 of AZD1222 vaccination. The receptors shown here come from an adult in good health. CDR3s include the opening cysteine and the closing phenylalanine or tryptophan. The D gene is left open where the match is weak. The size entry is marked missing in some rows and otherwise reads once, few, many or a size class.

clone_size	d_call	v_call	j_call	cdr3_nt	cdr3_aa
-	TRBD1	TRBV5-4	TRBJ2-1	TGTGCCAGCAGCACTCCGGGACAGGGGCGGAATGAGCAGTTCTTC	CASSTPGQGRNEQFF
-	-	TRBV11-3	TRBJ1-1	TGTGCCAGCAGCTTATTGGGGGACACTGAAGCTTTCTTT	CASSLLGDTEAFF
-	TRBD1	TRBV4-2	TRBJ1-5	TGTGCCAGCAGCCAAGGGGGGACAGGGGGATTTTATCAGCCCCAGCATTTT	CASSQGGTGGFYQPQHF
-	TRBD2	TRBV20-1	TRBJ2-7	TGCAGTGCTAGTCCCACTAGCGGCCACTCCTACGAGCAGTACTTC	CSASPTSGHSYEQYF
-	-	TRBV7-2	TRBJ1-1	TGTGCCAGCAGTTTGGACTCGAACACTGAAGCTTTCTTT	CASSLDSNTEAFF
-	TRBD1	TRBV30	TRBJ1-1	TGTGCCTGGAGTGTCGACAGGGGCACTGAAGCTTTCTTT	CAWSVDRGTEAFF
-	-	TRBV12-3/TRBV12-4	TRBJ1-1	TGTGCCAGCAGTTTCGGGGAGAGGACTGAAGCTTTCTTT	CASSFGERTEAFF
-	TRBD1	TRBV6-1	TRBJ1-2	TGTGCCAGCAGTGAAGCCCCGGGACAGGGGAGCTATGGCTACACCTTC	CASSEAPGQGSYGYTF
-	-	TRBV6-5	TRBJ2-1	TGTGCCAGCAGTTACTCGAACTACAATGAGCAGTTCTTC	CASSYSNYNEQFF
-	-	TRBV4-3	TRBJ2-2	TGCGCCAGCAGCCCCTTGGGTGGGGAGAAGTACACCGGGGAGCTGTTTTTT	CASSPLGGEKYTGELFF
-	-	TRBV29-1	TRBJ2-1	TGCAGCGTTGGGGCAGACTTCTACAATGAGCAGTTCTTC	CSVGADFYNEQFF
-	-	TRBV28	TRBJ2-1	TGTGCCAGCAGGCTCGGACGGAGCTCCTACAATGAGCAGTTCTTC	CASRLGRSSYNEQFF
-	-	TRBV6-5	TRBJ2-2	TGTGCCAGCAGTTACGCCCCCGGGGCAGTATACGGGGAGCTGTTTTTT	CASSYAPGAVYGELFF
once	-	TRBV5-1	TRBJ2-2	TGCGCCAGCAGCTTGGTTGGAACAGGCACCGGGGAGCTGTTTTTT	CASSLVGTGTGELFF
few	-	TRBV5-4	TRBJ1-1	TGTGCCAGCAGCTTCGGAGGGGGGACCACTGAAGCTTTCTTT	CASSFGGGTTEAFF
few	-	TRBV4-2	TRBJ1-6	TGTGCCAGCAGCCCCCAAGGTTCCTATAATTCACCCCTCCACTTT	CASSPQGSYNSPLHF
-	TRBD1	TRBV5-1	TRBJ1-5	TGCGCCAGCAGCCAGGGACAGGAGGGTCAGCCCCAGCATTTT	CASSQGQEGQPQHF
-	-	TRBV24-1	TRBJ1-5	TGTGCCACCAGTGGGGGCGGACATAGCAATCAGCCCCAGCATTTT	CATSGGGHSNQPQHF
few	-	TRBV30	TRBJ1-2	TGTGCCTGGAGTGTACCCGGGGGAGGGATCGGCTACACCTTC	CAWSVPGGGIGYTF
-	-	TRBV12-3/TRBV12-4	TRBJ1-1	TGTGCCAGCAGTTTCTCGAGGTCGTGGGAAGCTTTCTTT	CASSFSRSWEAFF
-	TRBD2	TRBV7-6	TRBJ2-2	TGTGCCAGCAGCTTAGCTGGAGCGGGGGGCCTTGGGGAGCTGTTTTTT	CASSLAGAGGLGELFF
few	TRBD1	TRBV28	TRBJ2-7	TGTGCCAGCAGTTCGGGACAGAGCTACGAGCAGTACTTC	CASSSGQSYEQYF
-	-	TRBV28	TRBJ1-2	TGTGCCAGCACAGGTAGTTACTATGGCTACACCTTC	CASTGSYYGYTF
-	-	TRBV11-2	TRBJ1-2	TGTGCCAGCAGCCCCCCTTGGGGGGACTATGGCTACACCTTC	CASSPPWGDYGYTF
once	-	TRBV19	TRBJ1-2	TGTGCCAGTAGTATGCCGGGGACATCAGAAGGCTACACCTTC	CASSMPGTSEGYTF
once	-	TRBV5-6	TRBJ1-2	TGTGCCAGCAGCTTGGCCGGGGGGGCGCAGAATGGCTACACCTTC	CASSLAGGAQNGYTF
-	TRBD1	TRBV5-1	TRBJ1-5	TGCGCCAGCAGCCCGGGACAGGAGAATCAGCCCCAGCATTTT	CASSPGQENQPQHF
-	-	TRBV9	TRBJ2-7	TGTGCCAGCAGCGTAGGTATGGGCGGGGGCTTCTACGAGCAGTACTTC	CASSVGMGGGFYEQYF
-	TRBD1	TRBV28	TRBJ1-5	TGTGCCAGCAGTTTCGGACAGGGAGAGAGCCAGCCCCAGCATTTT	CASSFGQGESQPQHF
-	-	TRBV28	TRBJ1-2	TGTGCCAGCAGTCTCCAGGGTGGGAATGGCTACACCTTC	CASSLQGGNGYTF
once	TRBD2	TRBV2	TRBJ2-2	TGTGCCAGCAGTGAGACTAGCGGGGGCGGAACCGGGGAGCTGTTTTTT	CASSETSGGGTGELFF
-	-	TRBV5-5	TRBJ1-4	TGTGCCAGCAGCTTGGAAATTCCGGGACTCGCAACTAATGAAAAACTGTTTTTT	CASSLEIPGLATNEKLFF
-	-	TRBV21-1	TRBJ2-7	TGTGCCAGCAGCAAAGGGTCGCGGGCAGGGAGGGACTACTACGAGCAGTACTTC	CASSKGSRAGRDYYEQYF
once	-	TRBV30	TRBJ2-5	TGTGCCTGGAGTGTAGTCCAAGAGACCCAGTACTTC	CAWSVVQETQYF
-	TRBD1	TRBV4-1	TRBJ1-4	TGCGCCAGCAGCCAACGTCCCGGGACAGGGGGTGAAAAACTGTTTTTT	CASSQRPGTGGEKLFF
few	-	TRBV7-9	TRBJ2-1	TGTGCCAGCAGGTTTGACCTCGCACCCTACAATGAGCAGTTCTTC	CASRFDLAPYNEQFF
-	-	TRBV9	TRBJ1-2	TGTGCCAGCAGCGTAGACTCGGGGGCAAAGTCCTATGGCTACACCTTC	CASSVDSGAKSYGYTF
once	-	TRBV18	TRBJ2-5	TGTGCCAGCTCACCACCGCTTGGCCAAGAGACCCAGTACTTC	CASSPPLGQETQYF
-	TRBD2	TRBV7-8	TRBJ2-3	TGTGCCAGCAGCTTAGATAGGGGTAGCGGGGTGAGAGCAGATACGCAGTATTTT	CASSLDRGSGVRADTQYF
few	-	TRBV7-2	TRBJ1-6	TGTGCCAGCAGCCTCATGGCAGGAATGAATTCACCCCTCCACTTT	CASSLMAGMNSPLHF
-	-	TRBV7-9	TRBJ2-3	TGTGCCAGCAGCTTAGCGGGGGGGCGAACAGATACGCAGTATTTT	CASSLAGGRTDTQYF
once	-	TRBV2	TRBJ1-5	TGTGCCAGCAGTGAAATAGGTGGGAGCAATCAGCCCCAGCATTTT	CASSEIGGSNQPQHF
-	TRBD1	TRBV4-2	TRBJ1-4	TGTGCCAGCAGTGGGACAGGGGATGAAAAACTGTTTTTT	CASSGTGDEKLFF
-	-	TRBV4-2	TRBJ2-3	TGTGCCAGCAGCCAAGACTCGGCGATGACACCTCTCGCAGATACGCAGTATTTT	CASSQDSAMTPLADTQYF
-	-	TRBV19	TRBJ1-1	TGTGCCAGTAGAAGGGGAGGCCTCGAATCTTCTGAAGCTTTCTTT	CASRRGGLESSEAFF
few	-	TRBV7-2	TRBJ1-2	TGTGCCAGCAGCCCCCTCCGAGAATACAGGGAGGACTATGGCTACACCTTC	CASSPLREYREDYGYTF
-	-	TRBV28	TRBJ1-2	TGTGCCAGCAGTACGGAGATTTATGGCTACACCTTC	CASSTEIYGYTF
-	-	TRBV4-3	TRBJ1-3	TGCGCCAGCAGCCAGTCGGCGGGGGACCTCTCTGGAAACACCATATATTTT	CASSQSAGDLSGNTIYF
-	-	TRBV5-4	TRBJ1-2	TGTGCCAGCAGACTTTTGGCGGGTTCTAACTATGGCTACACCTTC	CASRLLAGSNYGYTF
-	-	TRBV29-1	TRBJ1-2	TGCAGCGTTACGGGGGCGCGGTATGGCTACACCTTC	CSVTGARYGYTF
-	-	TRBV7-9	TRBJ1-1	TGTGCCAGCAGCCGACCAAGGACTGAAGCTTTCTTT	CASSRPRTEAFF